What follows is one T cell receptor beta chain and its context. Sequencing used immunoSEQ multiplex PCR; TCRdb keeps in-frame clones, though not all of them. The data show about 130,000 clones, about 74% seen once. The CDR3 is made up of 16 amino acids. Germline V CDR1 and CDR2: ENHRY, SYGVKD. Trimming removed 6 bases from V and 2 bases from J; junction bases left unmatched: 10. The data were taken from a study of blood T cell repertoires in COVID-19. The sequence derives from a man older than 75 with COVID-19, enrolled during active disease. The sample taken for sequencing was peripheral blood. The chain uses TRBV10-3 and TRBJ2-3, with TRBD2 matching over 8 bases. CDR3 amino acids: CAIRPTGLGDTDTQYF. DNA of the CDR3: TGTGCCATCAGACCAACGGGACTAGGAGACACAGATACGCAGTATTTT.